This passage covers 32 T cell receptor beta chains from one sample sequenced in a study of T cell changes during pregnancy in multiple sclerosis. Sequenced by immunoSEQ multiplex PCR; TCRdb stores in-frame clones only, minus some. The table has 14,000 to 15,000 clones, 65% to 90% seen once. The sample consisted of CD8+ T cells from peripheral blood mononuclear cells, taken in the first trimester of pregnancy. These receptors originate from a female donor with multiple sclerosis, enrolled in a pregnancy study.

V gene TRBV6-1 combines with J gene TRBJ2-3; 8 positions match TRBD1. The trim removed 2 bases at V and 6 bases at J, leaving 10 bases unmatched. CDR1 is MNHNS and CDR2 is SASEGT in the germline V gene. The CDR3 spans 16 residues. The CDR3 DNA reads as TGTGCCAGCAGTGAAAGACAGGGGTCTAACAGGGATACGCAGTATTTT. Protein: CASSERQGSNRDTQYF.

The chain carries TRBV11-2 and TRBJ2-7; D remains ambiguous. From germline, CDR1 is SGHAT and CDR2 FQNNGV. The CDR3 runs to 13 residues. Trimming took off 5 bases at V and 2 bases at J, with 10 bases between the two ends. This CDR3 reads CASSVGQAYEQYF. The CDR3 DNA follows: TGTGCCAGCAGCGTAGGGCAAGCCTACGAGCAGTACTTC.

V gene TRBV6-5 combines with J gene TRBJ1-3; no clear D. V was shortened by 6 bases and J by 3 bases, with 15 bases between the two germline ends. CDR3 length: 15 amino acids. Germline V gives CDR1 MNHEY, CDR2 SVGAGI. In nucleotides, the CDR3 is TGTGCCAGCAGCCCCACCGGGTTAAGTGGAAACACCATATATTTT. Protein product: CASSPTGLSGNTIYF.

This sequence joins TRBV10-3 and TRBJ1-4; D gene uncertain. The V gene's germline CDR1 is ENHRY and CDR2 SYGVKD. V lost 0 bases and J 4 bases, leaving 9 bases between the germline ends. The CDR3 length is 15 residues. CDR3 amino acids: CAISESRHHNEKLFF. The DNA for the CDR3 is TGTGCCATCAGTGAGTCGCGACACCATAATGAAAAACTGTTTTTT.

The V call is TRBV9, the J call TRBJ2-5, with 8 bases identical to TRBD2. CDR3 length: 14 amino acids. V was pared by 5 bases and J by 1 base, with 4 bases of the junction left unmatched. CDR1 is SGDLS and CDR2 is YYNGEE in the germline V gene. CDR3 coding DNA: TGTGCCAGCAGTGTCGGGGGGGCCCAAGAGACCCAGTACTTC. It translates to CASSVGGAQETQYF.

The chain joins TRBV28 to TRBJ2-2; 9 positions agree with TRBD2. J was trimmed by 2 bases and V by 0 bases; bases with no gene match: 4. CDR1 and CDR2 (germline): MDHEN, SYDVKM. CDR3 length: 17 residues. The CDR3 DNA follows: TGTGCCAGCAGTTTATGGCTAGCGGGAACAAACACCGGGGAGCTGTTTTTT. Amino acids: CASSLWLAGTNTGELFF.

A single count supports this clone. The chain carries TRBV5-6 and TRBJ2-7; 9 bases fit TRBD1. The CDR3 has 14 residues. The germline V gene has CDR1 SGHDT and CDR2 YYEEEE. The J segment lost 6 bases and the V segment lost 0 bases, leaving 4 bases of the junction unmatched. DNA for the CDR3: TGTGCCAGCAGCTTGGGGACAGGGGCGTTCGAGCAGTACTTC. This codes for CASSLGTGAFEQYF.

The chain recombines TRBV12-5 with TRBJ1-1; D is unresolved. Trimming pared 4 bases from V and 3 bases from J, leaving 9 bases between. CDR3 length equals 13 residues. The germline V gene has CDR1 LGHNT and CDR2 FRNRAP. The chain's CDR3 is CASGYEADTEAFF. DNA of the CDR3: TGTGCTAGTGGTTATGAGGCGGACACTGAAGCTTTCTTT.

This sequence joins TRBV30 and TRBJ2-7; D not resolved. Germline V gives CDR1 GTSNPN, CDR2 SVGIG (reference sequence). The CDR3 consists of 14 residues. Trimming stripped 0 bases from V and 5 bases from J, with 14 bases between. CDR3 nucleotides: TGTGCCTGGAGTGTAAACGCGGAGATCCACGAGCAGTACTTC. This gives the protein CAWSVNAEIHEQYF.

The rearrangement links TRBV4-2 to TRBJ1-4; 7 bases line up with TRBD1. Unmatched junction bases numbered 9, after V lost 4 bases and J lost 4 bases. Germline lookup yields CDR1 LGHNA and CDR2 YNFKEQ. CDR3 length: 16 residues. In DNA, the CDR3 is TGTGCCAGCAGCCCCGAGACAGGGTTACTTAATGAAAAACTGTTTTTT. This encodes CASSPETGLLNEKLFF.

The gene calls are TRBV28 and TRBJ2-7; 8 bases agree with TRBD2. After removal of 3 bases from V and 7 bases from J, the junction contained 8 bases not matched to a gene. From germline, CDR1 is MDHEN and CDR2 SYDVKM. The CDR3 is 14 amino acids. The CDR3 region has the DNA TGTGCCAGCAGTTTGCGGGGGGCGCGTTGGGAGCAGTACTTC. This encodes CASSLRGARWEQYF.

This chain connects TRBV7-3 to TRBJ1-2, with 8 positions matching TRBD1. The CDR3 has 18 amino acids. Trimming took 6 bases from V and 4 from J; bases not matched to a gene: 19. Germline-derived CDR1 and CDR2 are SGHTA and FQGTGA. The chain's CDR3 is CASRGDKGQASAGYGYTF. CDR3 coding DNA: TGTGCCAGCAGGGGAGACAAGGGACAGGCTAGCGCGGGCTATGGCTACACCTTC.

The chain is built from TRBV6-5 and TRBJ2-1; 7 nucleotides align to TRBD2. The germline CDR1 and CDR2 sequences are MNHEY and SVGAGI. This CDR3 comprises 16 residues. The junction had 4 bases not matched to a gene; V was cut back by 2 bases and J by 0 bases. The CDR3 nucleotides are TGTGCCAGCAGTTACGGGCTAGCGGACTCCTACAATGAGCAGTTCTTC. Translating gives CASSYGLADSYNEQFF.

The gene calls are TRBV6-5 and TRBJ2-7; TRBD2 matches at 12 bases. CDR3 length: 14 residues. V was pared by 5 bases and J by 2 bases, with 1 base of the junction left unmatched. Germline V gives CDR1 MNHEY, CDR2 SVGAGI. Here the CDR3 DNA reads TGTGCCAGCAGTCGGACTAGCGGGGCCTACGAGCAGTACTTC. Translation gives CASSRTSGAYEQYF.

This clone was seen a single time. The chain combines TRBV5-4 with TRBJ1-4; possible D gene TRBD1, 5 bases. The CDR3 spans 15 residues. The V gene's germline CDR1 is SGHNT and CDR2 YYREEE (reference sequence). The ends were cut back, 1 base at V and 2 bases at J, with 9 bases in the middle. The CDR3 spells CASSLHQGTNEKLFF. CDR3 nucleotide sequence: TGTGCCAGCAGCTTGCATCAGGGTACTAATGAAAAACTGTTTTTT.

The chain has TRBV4-1 and TRBJ2-5; D perhaps matches TRBD1 (5 bases). This CDR3 region has 16 residues. CDR1 is MGHRA, CDR2 YSYEKL, per germline. Trimming removed 0 bases at V and 3 bases at J, with 14 bases between. CDR3 sequence reads: CASSQETVGAEETQYF. The CDR3 bases are TGCGCCAGCAGCCAAGAGACCGTAGGGGCTGAAGAGACCCAGTACTTC.

This sequence joins TRBV4-1 and TRBJ1-6; D is unclear. V lost 4 bases to trimming and J lost 0 bases, with 10 bases between them. CDR1 and CDR2 (germline): MGHRA, YSYEKL. There are 16 residues in the CDR3. As DNA, the CDR3 is TGCGCCAGCAGCCCGCACAGCAGCTCCTATAATTCACCCCTCCACTTT. It codes for CASSPHSSSYNSPLHF.

This rearrangement joins TRBV11-3 to TRBJ1-1; D is perhaps TRBD1 (5 bases). The germline V gene has CDR1 SGHNT and CDR2 YENEEA. The CDR3 is made up of 13 amino acids. Trimming took 3 bases from V and 4 from J, leaving 9 bases between them. CDR3 loop: CASSLGRGTEAFF. The CDR3 region has the DNA TGTGCCAGCAGCTTGGGGAGGGGCACTGAAGCTTTCTTT.

This rearrangement joins TRBV14 to TRBJ2-7, with D tentatively TRBD1 (6 bases). V was cut by 5 bases and J by 4 bases, with 12 bases left in between. Germline assignment: CDR1 SGHDN and CDR2 FVKESK. The CDR3 has 13 residues. As DNA, the CDR3 is TGTGCCAGCAGCTTTCAGGGGATGTACGAGCAGTACTTC. Amino acid sequence: CASSFQGMYEQYF.

This CDR3 is CASSLGRVYEQYF. The CDR3 region has the DNA TGTGCCAGCAGTTTAGGCCGGGTCTACGAGCAGTACTTC. The chain carries TRBV27 and TRBJ2-7; D is uncertain. V was clipped by 2 bases and J by 3 bases, with 8 bases between them. The length of the CDR3 is 13 residues. Germline CDR1 MNHEY, CDR2 SMNVEV (reference sequence).

The CDR3 bases are TGCGCCAGCAGCCAATTGACAGGGTTCAGTGGCAATCAGCCCCAGCATTTT. Translated, it gives CASSQLTGFSGNQPQHF. The chain recombines TRBV4-1 with TRBJ1-5; 7 nucleotides align to TRBD1. The CDR3 runs 17 residues. CDR1 and CDR2 (germline): MGHRA, YSYEKL. V lost 2 bases and J lost 2; bases outside the gene matches: 9.

CDR3 bases: TGTGCCAGCAGTCCTACGACAGGGTTGGGCACAGATACGCAGTATTTT. This codes for CASSPTTGLGTDTQYF. The rearrangement joins TRBV2 to TRBJ2-3; the match to TRBD1 covers 7 bases. Germline V gives CDR1 SNHLY, CDR2 FYNNEI. Trimming removed 5 bases from V and 1 base from J; junction bases left unmatched: 9. This CDR3 region has 16 residues.

The chain recombines TRBV5-6 with TRBJ2-7, with TRBD2 identical over 10 bases. Losses at the gene ends were 4 bases for V and 2 bases for J; bases not matched to a gene: 9. Germline CDR1 reads SGHDT; CDR2 reads YYEEEE. The CDR3 runs to 16 residues. The CDR3 here is CASSLKLAGITYEQYF. The DNA of the CDR3 is TGTGCCAGCAGCCTGAAACTAGCGGGGATAACCTACGAGCAGTACTTC.

CDR3 in amino acids: CASSFTPDRGSGYTF. The CDR3 DNA sequence: TGTGCCAGCAGTTTTACCCCCGACAGGGGATCAGGCTACACCTTC. This chain uses TRBV6-5 with TRBJ1-2; 8 positions agree with TRBD1. Per the germline V gene, CDR1 is MNHEY and CDR2 is SVGAGI. Losses at the gene ends were 4 bases for V and 8 bases for J; bases not matched to a gene: 12. CDR3 length equals 15 residues.

The chain has TRBV7-9 and TRBJ1-6; no clear D. Per germline, CDR1 SEHNR and CDR2 FQNEAQ (reference sequence). The germline V and J ends were trimmed by 3 bases and 8 bases, with 14 bases remaining between them. The CDR3 sequence is 15 residues long. This CDR3 is CASSFDRESYSPLHF. As DNA, the CDR3 is TGTGCCAGCAGCTTCGACCGGGAGTCTTATTCACCCCTCCACTTT.

The V call is TRBV11-2, the J call TRBJ2-7; 10 bases are a match to TRBD1. CDR3 length: 13 amino acids. V shed 10 bases and J 5 bases; nucleotides not matched to a gene: 8. CDR1 is SGHAT and CDR2 is FQNNGV in the germline V gene. For the CDR3, the DNA is TGTGCCACGAGTGGGACAGGGGTACACGAGCAGTACTTC. Translation gives CATSGTGVHEQYF.

The CDR3 DNA follows: TGTGCCAGTAGTGAGACTAGCGGGAGGTTACATGAGCAGTTCTTC. It is translated as CASSETSGRLHEQFF. J is TRBJ2-1 and V is TRBV19, with 13 nucleotides matching TRBD2. CDR3 length: 15 residues. CDR1 LNHDA and CDR2 SQIVND come from the germline V gene (reference sequence). V dropped 5 bases and J dropped 8; count of bases not matched to a gene: 6.

The CDR3 sequence: CASSENSEGGETQYF. The CDR3 DNA sequence: TGTGCCAGCAGTGAAAATAGCGAAGGAGGAGAGACCCAGTACTTC. This chain uses TRBV6-4 with TRBJ2-5; possible D gene TRBD2, 5 bases. CDR1 is MRHNA, CDR2 SNTAGT, per germline. The CDR3 runs 15 residues. Trimming took 3 bases from V and 4 from J, leaving 15 bases between them.

The rearrangement links TRBV7-9 to TRBJ2-7; D possibly corresponds to TRBD2 (7 bases). This CDR3 is 13 amino acids long. The ends were cut back, 8 bases at V and 0 bases at J, with 11 bases in the middle. The germline V gene has CDR1 SEHNR and CDR2 FQNEAQ (reference sequence). The CDR3 DNA reads TGTGCCAGCGGGGGGGGCAACTCCTACGAGCAGTACTTC. It codes for CASGGGNSYEQYF.

A note on this clone: The sample contains more than one DNA sequence encoding this CDR3. This rearrangement joins TRBV2 to TRBJ1-1; D not certain. Germline-derived CDR1 and CDR2 are SNHLY and FYNNEI. This CDR3 contains 12 residues. V shed 2 bases and J shed 3 bases, with 4 bases lying between them. DNA for the CDR3: TGTGCCAGCAGTGAACGTTACACTGAAGCTTTCTTT. It codes for CASSERYTEAFF.

V usage is TRBV4-2 and J usage is TRBJ2-6; the match to TRBD2 covers 8 bases. V was pared by 1 base and J by 0 bases, with 11 bases of the junction left unmatched. The germline CDR1 and CDR2 sequences are LGHNA and YNFKEQ. There are 20 residues in the CDR3. CDR3 sequence reads: CASSQVLTGLDTSGANVLTF. The CDR3 DNA follows: TGTGCCAGCAGCCAAGTATTGACGGGACTAGACACCTCTGGGGCCAACGTCCTGACTTTC.

The CDR3 protein is CASSLARTSGRGPNTGELFF. CDR3 DNA: TGTGCCAGCAGCTTAGCGCGGACTAGCGGGAGGGGACCGAACACCGGGGAGCTGTTTTTT. The chain recombines TRBV7-8 with TRBJ2-2, with 15 bases matching TRBD2. CDR1 and CDR2 (germline): SGHVS, FQNEAQ. With 0 bases clipped from V and 0 bases from J, the junction kept 5 bases outside the gene matches. The CDR3 runs to 20 residues.